These 11 T cell receptor beta chains came from one sample sequenced in a study of blood T cell repertoires in COVID-19. Profiled with immunoSEQ multiplex PCR; TCRdb holds only in-frame clones, not every one. Among about 480,000 clones listed, 85% to 90% were seen once. The sequencing input was PBMCs or T cells enriched from blood (not recorded which). These receptor sequences come from a woman between 35 and 50 years old who had recovered from COVID-19.

V usage is TRBV9 and J usage is TRBJ2-1; the match to TRBD2 covers 7 bases. With V trimmed by 0 bases and J by 1 base, 7 bases remained unmatched. Germline CDR1 is SGDLS and CDR2 is YYNGEE. The CDR3 extends over 17 amino acids. CDR3 sequence reads: CASSVDPAGRSYNEQFF. The CDR3 nucleotides read TGTGCCAGCAGCGTAGACCCAGCGGGAAGGTCCTACAATGAGCAGTTCTTC.

This clone has only one observation. J is TRBJ2-1 and V is TRBV9; D is possibly TRBD2 (7 bases). V lost 2 bases and J lost 3, with 12 bases in between. Germline V lookup: CDR1 SGDLS, CDR2 YYNGEE. CDR3 length equals 15 residues. As DNA, the CDR3 is TGTGCCAGCAGCGTGCGGGGGCGCGTCTACAATGAGCAGTTCTTC. Its translation is CASSVRGRVYNEQFF.

The rearrangement joins TRBV27 to TRBJ1-5; D is ambiguous. CDR3 length: 14 amino acids. V lost 6 bases and J lost 6, with 15 bases in between. Germline V gene lookup returns CDR1 MNHEY and CDR2 SMNVEV (reference sequence). CDR3 sequence (DNA): TGTGCCAGCAGGGATAGTGGGCATAGTCAGCCCCAGCATTTT. It is translated as CASRDSGHSQPQHF.

This chain uses TRBV12-3 or TRBV12-4 with TRBJ2-2; unclear D gene. Trimming removed 2 bases at V and 6 bases at J, with 4 bases between. CDR3 size: 12 residues. The CDR3 spells CASSLLSGELFF. The CDR3 nucleotides are TGTGCCAGCAGTTTACTATCCGGGGAGCTGTTTTTT.

The CDR3 bases are TGTGCCACCAGTGATAGCGGTACGCAGTATTTT. Translating gives CATSDSGTQYF. The rearrangement joins TRBV24-1 to TRBJ2-3; the D gene is possibly TRBD2 (5 bases). V lost 3 bases and J lost 8, with 5 bases in between. The germline V gene has CDR1 KGHDR and CDR2 SFDVKD. This CDR3 spans 11 amino acids.

The chain recombines TRBV14 with TRBJ1-1; weak D call: TRBD1 (5 bases). Germline loops: CDR1 SGHDN, CDR2 FVKESK. The CDR3 has 15 residues. Trimming shortened V by 2 bases and J by 0 bases, and 10 bases separated the two germline ends. DNA of the CDR3: TGTGCCAGCAGCCAATCTGACAGCATGAACACTGAAGCTTTCTTT. Translating gives CASSQSDSMNTEAFF.

The gene calls are TRBV7-2 and TRBJ1-4, with no clear D. Trimming pared 1 base from V and 0 bases from J, leaving 9 bases between. There are 16 residues in the CDR3. Germline-derived CDR1 and CDR2 are SGHTA and FQGNSA. The CDR3 protein is CASSLGPPATNEKLFF. CDR3 nucleotides: TGTGCCAGCAGCTTAGGGCCCCCTGCAACTAATGAAAAACTGTTTTTT.

The chain has TRBV19 and TRBJ2-7, with D possibly matching TRBD2 (6 bases). CDR3 length: 13 residues. The ends were cut back, 9 bases at V and 2 bases at J, with 14 bases in the middle. CDR1 is LNHDA, CDR2 SQIVND, per germline (reference sequence). In DNA form, the CDR3 reads TGTGCCAGCGGGAGCACCCGTGCCTACGAGCAGTACTTC. Translation: CASGSTRAYEQYF.

The J gene is TRBJ2-1, the V gene TRBV21-1; the listed D gene, TRBD1, was not tested against the DNA. TRBV21-1 constitutes a pseudogene. This CDR3 region has 15 residues. CDR3 sequence reads: CASSEGQGKYNEQFF. The CDR3 DNA is TGTGCCAGCAGCGAAGGACAGGGAAAGTACAATGAGCAGTTCTTC.

The genes are TRBV5-1 and TRBJ1-1, with 8 bases that match TRBD1. V trimming: 4 bases; J trimming: 8 bases; junction bases outside the gene matches: 16. The CDR3 length is 16 residues. CDR1 is SGHRS, CDR2 YFSETQ, per germline. Written as DNA, the CDR3 is TGCGCCAGCAGCGGGACAGGCCTCTATCTTAGCGAAGAAGCTTTCTTT. Translated: CASSGTGLYLSEEAFF.

The chain couples TRBV29-1 to TRBJ1-2; 8 nucleotides agree with TRBD1. The CDR3 has 19 residues. The germline V gene encodes CDR1 SQVTM and CDR2 ANQGSEA. V lost 7 bases to trimming and J lost 0 bases; unmatched junction nucleotides: 22. The chain's CDR3 is CSASGTGAPLVPTNYGYTF. CDR3 in DNA: TGCAGCGCCTCCGGGACAGGAGCCCCCCTGGTCCCAACTAACTATGGCTACACCTTC.